This T cell receptor (beta chain) was identified in a study of T cell changes during pregnancy in multiple sclerosis. TCRdb's table, derived via immunoSEQ multiplex PCR, lists solely in-frame clones and lacks some. The table lists tens of thousands of clones, 93% of them singletons. This CDR3 region has 17 residues. Germline V gene sequence: CDR1 GTSNPN, CDR2 SVGIG (reference sequence). With 4 bases clipped from V and 2 bases from J, the junction kept 13 bases outside the gene matches. This clonotype was sampled from a female donor with multiple sclerosis, enrolled in a pregnancy study. The input for sequencing was peripheral blood, taken after pregnancy. This chain uses TRBV30 with TRBJ1-1; 10 nucleotides match TRBD1. CDR3 DNA: TGTGCCTGGAACTTTTTCGGACAGGGGGTACGTAACACTGAAGCTTTCTTT. Its protein product is CAWNFFGQGVRNTEAFF.